This T cell receptor beta chain is from a study of OX40 agonist ivuxolimab in advanced cancers. Turning to the study itself: Ivuxolimab is a fully human IgG2 antibody that activates OX40 (CD134). Checkpoint inhibitors had been given previously to 35% to 50% of patients.

Sequencing used immunoSEQ multiplex PCR; TCRdb keeps in-frame clones, though not all of them. The top ten hold around 7.8% of the sample, which has just under 85,000 clones, approximately 84% seen once. CDR1 is SGDLS and CDR2 is YYNGEE in the germline V gene. The CDR3 extends over 14 amino acids. Trimming cost V 0 bases and J 8 bases; bases outside gene matches: 5. The chain links TRBV9 to TRBJ2-1, with 7 bases that match TRBD2. The origin of this receptor is an adult with an advanced solid tumor such as melanoma, head and neck, liver or kidney cancer. The sequencing here drew on CD4+ or CD8+ T cells sorted from blood, taken in a trial of the OX40 agonist ivuxolimab. The chain's CDR3 is CASSVGGEGYEQFF. CDR3 coding DNA: TGTGCCAGCAGCGTAGGAGGGGAGGGGTATGAGCAGTTCTTC.